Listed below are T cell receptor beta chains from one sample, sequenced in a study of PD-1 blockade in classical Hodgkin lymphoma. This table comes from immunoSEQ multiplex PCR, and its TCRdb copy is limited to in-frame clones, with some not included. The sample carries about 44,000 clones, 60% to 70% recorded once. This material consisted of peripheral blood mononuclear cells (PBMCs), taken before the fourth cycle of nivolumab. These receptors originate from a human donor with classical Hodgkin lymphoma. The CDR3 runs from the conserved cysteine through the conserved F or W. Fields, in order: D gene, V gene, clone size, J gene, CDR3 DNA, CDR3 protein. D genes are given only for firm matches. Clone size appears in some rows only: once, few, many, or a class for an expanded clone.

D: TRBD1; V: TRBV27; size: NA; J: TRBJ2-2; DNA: TGTGCCAGCAGTTTGACAGGGACCTTGGGCGGGGAGCTGTTTTTT; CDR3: CASSLTGTLGGELFF
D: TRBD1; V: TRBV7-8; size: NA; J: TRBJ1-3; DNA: TGTGCCAGCAGCGCAGTTACAGGGGGTGGAAACACCATATATTTT; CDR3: CASSAVTGGGNTIYF
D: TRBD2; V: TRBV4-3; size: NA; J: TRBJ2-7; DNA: TGCGCCAGCAGCCAAGACCTAGCGGGGACCTACGAGCAGTACTTC; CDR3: CASSQDLAGTYEQYF
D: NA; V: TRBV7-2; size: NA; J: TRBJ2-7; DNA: TGTGCCAGCAGCCCCCGGGAAACCTACGAGCAGTACTTC; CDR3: CASSPRETYEQYF
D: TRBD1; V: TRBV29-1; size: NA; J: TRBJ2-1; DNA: TGCAGCGTTGGGGGACAGGGGAGCTCCTACAATGAGCAGTTCTTC; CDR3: CSVGGQGSSYNEQFF
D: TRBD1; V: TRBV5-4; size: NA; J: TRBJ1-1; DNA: TGTGCCAGCAGTCGGGACAGGATGAACACTGAAGCTTTCTTT; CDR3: CASSRDRMNTEAFF
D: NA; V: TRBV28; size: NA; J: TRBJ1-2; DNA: TGTGCCAGCAGTAGTTCCGATTTGAACTATGGCTACACCTTC; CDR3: CASSSSDLNYGYTF
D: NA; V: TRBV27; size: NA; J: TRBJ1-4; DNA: TGTGCCAGCAGTTTGTCAGGTGAAAAACTGTTTTTT; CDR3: CASSLSGEKLFF
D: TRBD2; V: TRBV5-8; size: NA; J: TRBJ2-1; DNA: TGTGCCAGCAGCTTGGGACTAGCGGGTTACAATGAGCAGTTCTTC; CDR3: CASSLGLAGYNEQFF
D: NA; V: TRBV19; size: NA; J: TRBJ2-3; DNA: TGTGCCAGTAGTATGGAAGATACGCAGTATTTT; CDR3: CASSMEDTQYF
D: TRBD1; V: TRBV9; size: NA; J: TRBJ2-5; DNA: TGTGCCAGCAGCGCTCAGGGGGACGTTAGGCAGACCCAGTACTTC; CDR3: CASSAQGDVRQTQYF
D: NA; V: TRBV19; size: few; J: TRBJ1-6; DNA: TGTGCCAGTAGTATTTTTGATGAAGGGTCACCCCTCCACTTT; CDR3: CASSIFDEGSPLHF
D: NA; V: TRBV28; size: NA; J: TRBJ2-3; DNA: TGTGCCAGCCGCGAGGCCCCGAGGGGGACAGATACGCAGTATTTT; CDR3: CASREAPRGTDTQYF
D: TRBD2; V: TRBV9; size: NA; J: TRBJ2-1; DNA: TGTGCCAGCAGCCCAGGGAGGGCCTCAGCGGGCAATGAGCAGTTCTTC; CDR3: CASSPGRASAGNEQFF
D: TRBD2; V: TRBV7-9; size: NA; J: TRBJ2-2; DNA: TGTGCCAGCAGAGCGGGACTAGCGGGAGGCAGCGGCACCGGGGAGCTGTTTTTT; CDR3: CASRAGLAGGSGTGELFF
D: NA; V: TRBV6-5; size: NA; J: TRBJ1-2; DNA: TGTGCCAGCAGTTACGGGCCCAATTATGGCTACACCTTC; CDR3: CASSYGPNYGYTF
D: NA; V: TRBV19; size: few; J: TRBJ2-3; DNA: TGTGCCAGTAGTATAGTCAGGGGCCCCACAGATACGCAGTATTTT; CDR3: CASSIVRGPTDTQYF
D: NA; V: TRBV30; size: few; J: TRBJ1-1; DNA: TGTGCCTGGGGGAGAGGGCAGAGAACTGAAGCTTTCTTT; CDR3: CAWGRGQRTEAFF